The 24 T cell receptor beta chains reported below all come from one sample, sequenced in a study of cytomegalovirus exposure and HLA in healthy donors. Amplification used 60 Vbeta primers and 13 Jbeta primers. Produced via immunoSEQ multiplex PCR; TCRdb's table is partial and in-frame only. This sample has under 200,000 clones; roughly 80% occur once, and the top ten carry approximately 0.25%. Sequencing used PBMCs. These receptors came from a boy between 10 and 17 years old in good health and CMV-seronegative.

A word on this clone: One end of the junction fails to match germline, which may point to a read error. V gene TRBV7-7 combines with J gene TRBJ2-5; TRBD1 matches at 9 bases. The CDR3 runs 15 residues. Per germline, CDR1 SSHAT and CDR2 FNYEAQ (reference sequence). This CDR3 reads CASSTYRGPRETQYF. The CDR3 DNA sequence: TGTGCTAGCAGCACTTACAGGGGGCCCAGAGAGACCCAGTACTTC. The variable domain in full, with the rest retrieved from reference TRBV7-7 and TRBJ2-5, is GAGVSQSPRYKVTKRGQDVTLRCDPISSHATLYWYQQALGQGPEFLTYFNYEAQPDKSGLPSDRFSAERPEGSISTLTIQRTEQRDSAMYRCASSTYRGPRETQYFGPGTRLLVL.

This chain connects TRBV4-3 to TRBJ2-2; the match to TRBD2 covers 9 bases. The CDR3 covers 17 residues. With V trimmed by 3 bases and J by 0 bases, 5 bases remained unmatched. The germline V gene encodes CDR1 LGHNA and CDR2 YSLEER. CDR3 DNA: TGCGCCAGCAGCCATTTGCTAGCGGGGCCGAACACCGGGGAGCTGTTTTTT. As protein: CASSHLLAGPNTGELFF.

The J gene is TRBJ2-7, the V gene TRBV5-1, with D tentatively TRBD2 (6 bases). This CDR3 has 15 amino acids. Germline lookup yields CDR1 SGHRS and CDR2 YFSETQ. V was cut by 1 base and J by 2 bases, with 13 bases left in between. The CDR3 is CASSLRFGGTYEQYF. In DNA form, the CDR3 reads TGCGCCAGCAGCTTGAGGTTCGGCGGGACCTACGAGCAGTACTTC.

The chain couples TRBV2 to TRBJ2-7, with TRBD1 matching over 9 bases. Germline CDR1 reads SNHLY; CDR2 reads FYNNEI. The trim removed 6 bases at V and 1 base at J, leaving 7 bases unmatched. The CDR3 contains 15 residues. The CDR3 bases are TGTGCCAGCAGACACGGGACAGGGACATCCTACGAGCAGTACTTC. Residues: CASRHGTGTSYEQYF.

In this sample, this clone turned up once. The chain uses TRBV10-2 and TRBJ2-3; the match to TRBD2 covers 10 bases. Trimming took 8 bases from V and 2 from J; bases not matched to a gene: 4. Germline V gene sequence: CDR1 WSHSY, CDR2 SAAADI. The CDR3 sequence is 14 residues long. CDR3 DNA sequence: TGCGCCAGCGGCACTAGCGGGGACACAGATACGCAGTATTTT. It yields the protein CASGTSGDTDTQYF.

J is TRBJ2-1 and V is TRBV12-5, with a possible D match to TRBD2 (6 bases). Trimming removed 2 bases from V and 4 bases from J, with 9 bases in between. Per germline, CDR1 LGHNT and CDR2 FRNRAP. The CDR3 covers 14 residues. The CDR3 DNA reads TGTGCTAGTGGTTTGCGGGACTTGTACAATGAGCAGTTCTTC. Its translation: CASGLRDLYNEQFF.

CDR3 nucleotide sequence: TGTGCCTTGGACAGACCGATCTGGGATGAGCAGTTCTTC. Protein product: CALDRPIWDEQFF. The rearrangement uses TRBV30 and TRBJ2-1; D possibly corresponds to TRBD1 (6 bases). The length of the CDR3 is 13 residues. Germline CDR1 is GTSNPN and CDR2 is SVGIG (reference sequence). The germline V and J ends were trimmed by 7 bases and 8 bases, with 18 bases remaining between them. The full variable domain, completed using reference TRBV30 and TRBJ2-1, is SQTIHQWPATLVQPVGSPLSLECTVEGTSNPNLYWYRQAAGRGLQLLFYSVGIGQISSEVPQNLSASRPQDRQFILSSKKLLLSDSGFYLCALDRPIWDEQFFGPGTRLTVL.

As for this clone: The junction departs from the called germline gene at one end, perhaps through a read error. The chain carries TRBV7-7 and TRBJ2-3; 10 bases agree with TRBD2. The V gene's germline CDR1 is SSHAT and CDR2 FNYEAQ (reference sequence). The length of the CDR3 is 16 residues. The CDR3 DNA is TGTGCTAGCAGCTTAGAACTAGCGGGGAGTGCGGATACGCAGTATTTT. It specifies CASSLELAGSADTQYF. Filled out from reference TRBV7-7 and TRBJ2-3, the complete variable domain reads GAGVSQSPRYKVTKRGQDVTLRCDPISSHATLYWYQQALGQGPEFLTYFNYEAQPDKSGLPSDRFSAERPEGSISTLTIQRTEQRDSAMYRCASSLELAGSADTQYFGPGTRLTVL.

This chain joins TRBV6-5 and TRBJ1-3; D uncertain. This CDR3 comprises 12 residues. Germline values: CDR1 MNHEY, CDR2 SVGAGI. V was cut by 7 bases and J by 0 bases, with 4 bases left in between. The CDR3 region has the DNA TGTGCCAGCACCAGCTCTGGAAACACCATATATTTT. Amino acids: CASTSSGNTIYF.

CDR3 sequence: CASSLGAGLAGLQETQYF. The CDR3 region has the DNA TGTGCCAGCAGCTTAGGGGCAGGGCTAGCGGGACTCCAAGAGACCCAGTACTTC. J is TRBJ2-5 and V is TRBV7-6; 9 positions agree with TRBD2. The CDR3 totals 18 residues. The germline V gene encodes CDR1 SGHVS and CDR2 FNYEAQ. V was pared by 1 base and J by 1 base, with 10 bases of the junction left unmatched.

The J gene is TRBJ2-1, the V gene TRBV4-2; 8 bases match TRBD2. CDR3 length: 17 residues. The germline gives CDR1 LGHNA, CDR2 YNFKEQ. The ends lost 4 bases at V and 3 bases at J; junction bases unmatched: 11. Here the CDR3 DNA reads TGTGCCAGCAGCCCTCTGGGGGCTAGCGGGTTCTACAATGAGCAGTTCTTC. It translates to CASSPLGASGFYNEQFF.

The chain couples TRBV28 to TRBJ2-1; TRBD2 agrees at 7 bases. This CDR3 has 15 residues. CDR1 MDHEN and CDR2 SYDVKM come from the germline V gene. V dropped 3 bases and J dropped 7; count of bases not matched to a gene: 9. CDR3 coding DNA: TGTGCCAGCAGTTTGCTGGGAGGGCCGAAAAATGAGCAGTTCTTC. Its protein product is CASSLLGGPKNEQFF.

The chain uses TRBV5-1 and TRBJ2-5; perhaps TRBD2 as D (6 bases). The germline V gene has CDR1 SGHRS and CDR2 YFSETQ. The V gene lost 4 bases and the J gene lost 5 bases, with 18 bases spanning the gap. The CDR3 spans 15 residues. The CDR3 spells CASSILGGASETQYF. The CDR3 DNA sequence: TGCGCCAGCAGCATTTTGGGCGGGGCCTCGGAGACCCAGTACTTC.

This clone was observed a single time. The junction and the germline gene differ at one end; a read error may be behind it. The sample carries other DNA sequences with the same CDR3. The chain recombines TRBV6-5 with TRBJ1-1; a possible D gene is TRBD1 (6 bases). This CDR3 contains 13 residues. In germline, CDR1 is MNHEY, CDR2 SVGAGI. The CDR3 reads CASKGHRNTEAFF. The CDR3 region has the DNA TGTGCCAGCAAGGGACATCGGAACACTGAAGCTTTCTTC.

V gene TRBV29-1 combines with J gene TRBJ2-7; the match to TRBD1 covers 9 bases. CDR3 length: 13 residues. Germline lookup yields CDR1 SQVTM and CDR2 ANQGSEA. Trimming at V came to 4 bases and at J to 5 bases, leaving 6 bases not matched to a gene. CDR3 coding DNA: TGCAGCGTTGGCCGGGACAGGGTGAACGAGCAGTACTTC. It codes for CSVGRDRVNEQYF.

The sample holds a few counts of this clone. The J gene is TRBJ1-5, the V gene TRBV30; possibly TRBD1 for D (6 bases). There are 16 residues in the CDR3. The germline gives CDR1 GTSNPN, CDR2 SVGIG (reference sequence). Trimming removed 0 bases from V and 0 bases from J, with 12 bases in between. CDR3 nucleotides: TGTGCCTGGAGTGTACTCGGGGGGCATAGCAATCAGCCCCAGCATTTT. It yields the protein CAWSVLGGHSNQPQHF.

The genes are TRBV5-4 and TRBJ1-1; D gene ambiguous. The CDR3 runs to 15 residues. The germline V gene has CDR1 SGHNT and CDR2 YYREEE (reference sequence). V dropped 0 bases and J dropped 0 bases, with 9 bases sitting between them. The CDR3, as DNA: TGTGCCAGCAGCTTGGTCGCCGGTCTGAACACTGAAGCTTTCTTT. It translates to CASSLVAGLNTEAFF.

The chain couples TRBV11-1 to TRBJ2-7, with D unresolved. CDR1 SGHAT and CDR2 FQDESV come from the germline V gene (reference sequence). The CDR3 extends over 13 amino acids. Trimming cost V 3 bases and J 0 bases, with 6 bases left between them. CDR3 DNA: TGTGCCAGCAGCTTGAGTAGCTCCTACGAGCAGTACTTC. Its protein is CASSLSSSYEQYF.

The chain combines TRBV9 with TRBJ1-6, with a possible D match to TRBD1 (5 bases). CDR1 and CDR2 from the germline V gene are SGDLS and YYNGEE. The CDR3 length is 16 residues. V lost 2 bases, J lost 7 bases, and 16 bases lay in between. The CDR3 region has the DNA TGTGCCAGCAGCGTTGGGGAGGGCAGGGTCAATTCACCCCTCCACTTT. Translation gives CASSVGEGRVNSPLHF.

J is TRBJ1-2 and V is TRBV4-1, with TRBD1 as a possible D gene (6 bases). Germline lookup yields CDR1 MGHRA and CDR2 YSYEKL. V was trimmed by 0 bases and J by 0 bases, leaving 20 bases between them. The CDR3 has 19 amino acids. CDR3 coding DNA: TGCGCCAGCAGCCAAGATATTTGGGTGAGGACAGCCACTAACTATGGCTACACCTTC. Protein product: CASSQDIWVRTATNYGYTF.

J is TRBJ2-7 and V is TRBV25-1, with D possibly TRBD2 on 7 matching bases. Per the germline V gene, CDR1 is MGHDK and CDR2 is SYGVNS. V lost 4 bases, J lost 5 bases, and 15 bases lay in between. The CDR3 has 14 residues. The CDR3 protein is CASSGGGGIDEQYF. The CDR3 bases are TGTGCCAGCAGTGGGGGAGGGGGGATCGACGAGCAGTACTTC.

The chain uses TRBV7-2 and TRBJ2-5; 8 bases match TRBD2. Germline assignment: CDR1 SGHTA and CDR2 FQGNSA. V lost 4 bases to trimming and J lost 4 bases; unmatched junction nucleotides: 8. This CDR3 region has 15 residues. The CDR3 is CASSSAGGTLETQYF. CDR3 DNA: TGTGCCAGCAGCTCGGCGGGGGGAACTTTAGAGACCCAGTACTTC. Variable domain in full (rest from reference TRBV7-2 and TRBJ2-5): GAGVSQSPSNKVTEKGKDVELRCDPISGHTALYWYRQSLGQGLEFLIYFQGNSAPDKSGLPSDRFSAERTGGSVSTLTIQRTQQEDSAVYLCASSSAGGTLETQYFGPGTRLLVL.

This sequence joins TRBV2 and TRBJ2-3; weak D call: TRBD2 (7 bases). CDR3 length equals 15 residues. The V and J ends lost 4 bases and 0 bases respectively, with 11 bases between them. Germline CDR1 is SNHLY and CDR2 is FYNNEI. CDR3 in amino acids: CASSGGGGSTDTQYF. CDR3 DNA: TGTGCCAGCAGTGGGGGCGGGGGCAGCACAGATACGCAGTATTTT.

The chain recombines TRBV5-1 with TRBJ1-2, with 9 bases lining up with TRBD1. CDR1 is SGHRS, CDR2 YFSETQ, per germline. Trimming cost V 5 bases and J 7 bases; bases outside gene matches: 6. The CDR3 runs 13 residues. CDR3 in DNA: TGCGCCAGCAGACCACAGGGGGCGGGTGGCTACACCTTC. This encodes CASRPQGAGGYTF.